The following is a T cell receptor (beta chain) sequence with its context. This sample is drawn from a study of blood T cell repertoires in COVID-19. Study-wide context: Collection of acute and convalescent COVID-19 samples took place in the United States, Italy and Spain. The analysed material was cDNA or gDNA that came from T cells, B-cell-depleted T cells, or PBMCs.

CDR1 is SGHRS, CDR2 YFSETQ, per germline. Trimming took 1 base from V and 5 from J; bases not matched to a gene: 6. The CDR3 spans 16 residues. In the original analysis: Using reference gene primer amplification, nucleated cell counts were estimated. Profiled with immunoSEQ multiplex PCR; TCRdb holds only in-frame clones, not every one. V, J and clone size were drawn from that table, and D and trimming were deduced from the DNA. The data contain 110,000 or so clones, over 65% of them singletons. Specimen: peripheral blood. This sequence originates from a woman aged 40 to 50 with acute or convalescent COVID-19. The genes are TRBV5-1 and TRBJ1-6; 7 bases fit TRBD1. CDR3 nucleotide sequence: TGCGCCAGCAGCTTGTCGGCCGGGACAGATAATTCACCCCTCCACTTT. It yields the protein CASSLSAGTDNSPLHF.